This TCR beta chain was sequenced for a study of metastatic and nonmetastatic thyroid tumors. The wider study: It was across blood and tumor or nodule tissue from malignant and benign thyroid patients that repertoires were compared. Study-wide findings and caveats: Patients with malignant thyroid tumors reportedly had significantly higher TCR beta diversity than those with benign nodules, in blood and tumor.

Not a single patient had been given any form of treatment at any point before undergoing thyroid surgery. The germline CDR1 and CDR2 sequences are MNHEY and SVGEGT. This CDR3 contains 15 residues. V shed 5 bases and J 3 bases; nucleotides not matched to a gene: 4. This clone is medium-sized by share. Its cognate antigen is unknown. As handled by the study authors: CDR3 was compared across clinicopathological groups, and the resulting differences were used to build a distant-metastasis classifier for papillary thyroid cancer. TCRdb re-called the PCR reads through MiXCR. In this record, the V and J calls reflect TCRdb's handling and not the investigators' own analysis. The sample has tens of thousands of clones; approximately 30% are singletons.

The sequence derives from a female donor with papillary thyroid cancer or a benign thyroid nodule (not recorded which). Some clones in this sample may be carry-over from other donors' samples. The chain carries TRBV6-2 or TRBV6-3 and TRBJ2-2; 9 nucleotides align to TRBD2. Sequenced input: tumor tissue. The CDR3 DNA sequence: TGTGCCAGCAGTAACCAGCGGGGGGACACCGGGGAGCTGTTTTTT. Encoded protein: CASSNQRGDTGELFF.